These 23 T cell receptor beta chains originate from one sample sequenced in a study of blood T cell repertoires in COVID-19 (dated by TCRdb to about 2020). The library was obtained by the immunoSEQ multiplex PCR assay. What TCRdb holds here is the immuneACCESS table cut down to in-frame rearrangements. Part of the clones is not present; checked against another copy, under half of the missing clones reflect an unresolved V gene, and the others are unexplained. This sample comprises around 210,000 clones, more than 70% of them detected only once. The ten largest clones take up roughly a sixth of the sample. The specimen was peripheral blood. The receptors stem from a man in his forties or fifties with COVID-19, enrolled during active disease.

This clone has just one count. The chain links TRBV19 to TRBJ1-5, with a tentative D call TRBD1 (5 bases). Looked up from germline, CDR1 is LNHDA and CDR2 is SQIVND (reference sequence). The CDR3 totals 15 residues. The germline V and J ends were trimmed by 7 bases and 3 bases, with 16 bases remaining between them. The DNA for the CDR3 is TGTGCCAGTAATCCCCCGGCGGGGGACAATCAGCCCCAGCATTTT. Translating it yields CASNPPAGDNQPQHF.

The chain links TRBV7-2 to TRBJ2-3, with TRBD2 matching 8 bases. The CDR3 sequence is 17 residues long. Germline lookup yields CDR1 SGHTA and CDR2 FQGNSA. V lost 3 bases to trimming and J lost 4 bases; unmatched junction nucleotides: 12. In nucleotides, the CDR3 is TGTGCCAGCAGCTTCCGTTGGCGGGGGGCCGCGGCAGATACGCAGTATTTT. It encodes CASSFRWRGAAADTQYF.

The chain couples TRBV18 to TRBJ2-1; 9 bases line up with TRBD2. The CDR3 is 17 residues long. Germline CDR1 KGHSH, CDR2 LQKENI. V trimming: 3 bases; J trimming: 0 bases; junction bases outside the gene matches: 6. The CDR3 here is CASSPGAGGSSYNEQFF. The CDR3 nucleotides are TGTGCCAGCTCACCCGGGGCGGGAGGGAGCTCCTACAATGAGCAGTTCTTC.

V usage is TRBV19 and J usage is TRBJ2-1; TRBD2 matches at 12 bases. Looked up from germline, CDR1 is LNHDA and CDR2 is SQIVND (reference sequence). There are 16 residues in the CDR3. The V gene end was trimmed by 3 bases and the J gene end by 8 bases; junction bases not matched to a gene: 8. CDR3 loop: CASSIAGTSGYYEQFF. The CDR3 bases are TGTGCCAGTAGTATTGCCGGGACTAGCGGGTATTATGAGCAGTTCTTC. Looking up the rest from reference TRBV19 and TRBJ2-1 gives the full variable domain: DGGITQSPKYLFRKEGQNVTLSCEQNLNHDAMYWYRQDPGQGLRLIYYSQIVNDFQKGDIAEGYSVSREKKESFPLTVTSAQKNPTAFYLCASSIAGTSGYYEQFFGPGTRLTVL.

CDR3 protein: CASSYGGLAKNIQYF. The CDR3 coding sequence is TGTGCCAGCAGTTACGGCGGACTAGCCAAAAACATTCAGTACTTC. This chain links TRBV6-2 or TRBV6-3 with TRBJ2-4, with D possibly matching TRBD2 (5 bases). Germline V gives CDR1 MNHEY, CDR2 SVGEGT. The CDR3 loop spans 15 amino acids. Trimming left V 2 bases short and J 0 bases short, with 8 bases between.

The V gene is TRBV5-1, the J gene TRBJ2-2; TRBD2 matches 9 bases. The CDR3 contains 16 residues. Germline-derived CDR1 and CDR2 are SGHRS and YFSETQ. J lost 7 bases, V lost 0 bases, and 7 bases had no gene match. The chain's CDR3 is CASSLELAGAGGELFF. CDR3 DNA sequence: TGCGCCAGCAGCTTGGAATTAGCGGGAGCCGGCGGGGAGCTGTTTTTT.

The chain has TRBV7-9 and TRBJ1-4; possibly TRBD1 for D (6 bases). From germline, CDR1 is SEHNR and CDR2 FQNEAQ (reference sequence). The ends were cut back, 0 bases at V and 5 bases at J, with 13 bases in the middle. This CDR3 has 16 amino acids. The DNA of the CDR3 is TGTGCCAGCAGCTTAGCTTTAGGACAGTCAAATGAAAAACTGTTTTTT. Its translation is CASSLALGQSNEKLFF.

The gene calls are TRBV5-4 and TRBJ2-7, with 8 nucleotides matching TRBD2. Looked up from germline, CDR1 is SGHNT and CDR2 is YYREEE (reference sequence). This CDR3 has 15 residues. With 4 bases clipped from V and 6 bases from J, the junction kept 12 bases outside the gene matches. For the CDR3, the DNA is TGTGCCAGCAGCCCTGCCGGGGGGGGGCCGGGCGAGCAGTACTTC. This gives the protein CASSPAGGGPGEQYF. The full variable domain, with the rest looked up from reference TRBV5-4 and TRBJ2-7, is ETGVTQSPTHLIKTRGQQVTLRCSSQSGHNTVSWYQQALGQGPQFIFQYYREEENGRGNFPPRFSGLQFPNYSSELNVNALELDDSALYLCASSPAGGGPGEQYFGPGTRLTVT.

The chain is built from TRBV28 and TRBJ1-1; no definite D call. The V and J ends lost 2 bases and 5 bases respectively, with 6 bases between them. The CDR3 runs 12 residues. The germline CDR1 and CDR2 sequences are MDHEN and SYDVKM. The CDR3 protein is CASSLPGTEAFF. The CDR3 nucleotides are TGTGCCAGCAGTTTACCAGGTACTGAAGCTTTCTTT.

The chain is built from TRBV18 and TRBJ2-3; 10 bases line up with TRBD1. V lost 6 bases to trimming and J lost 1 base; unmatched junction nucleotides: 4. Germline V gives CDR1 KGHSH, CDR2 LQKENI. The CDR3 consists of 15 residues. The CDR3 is CASSWTGGGTDTQYF. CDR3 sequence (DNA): TGTGCCAGCTCCTGGACAGGGGGGGGCACAGATACGCAGTATTTT.

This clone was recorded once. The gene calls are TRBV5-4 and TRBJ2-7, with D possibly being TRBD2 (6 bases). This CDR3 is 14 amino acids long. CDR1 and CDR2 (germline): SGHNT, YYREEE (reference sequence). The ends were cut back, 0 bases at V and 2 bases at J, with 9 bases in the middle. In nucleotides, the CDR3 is TGTGCCAGCAGCTTGGGGGACTCCCCCTACGAGCAGTACTTC. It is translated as CASSLGDSPYEQYF.

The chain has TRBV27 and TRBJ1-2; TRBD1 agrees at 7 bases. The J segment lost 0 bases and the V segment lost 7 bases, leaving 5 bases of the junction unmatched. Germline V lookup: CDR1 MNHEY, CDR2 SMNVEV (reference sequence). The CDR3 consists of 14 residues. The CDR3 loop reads CASKTGVANYGYTF. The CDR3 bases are TGTGCCAGCAAAACAGGGGTGGCTAACTATGGCTACACCTTC.

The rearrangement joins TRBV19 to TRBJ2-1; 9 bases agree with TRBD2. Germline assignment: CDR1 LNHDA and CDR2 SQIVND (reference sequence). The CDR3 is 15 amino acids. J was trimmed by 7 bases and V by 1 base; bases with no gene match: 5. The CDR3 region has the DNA TGTGCCAGTAGTATAGTAAGCGGGGGGAAGAATGAGCAGTTCTTC. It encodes CASSIVSGGKNEQFF.

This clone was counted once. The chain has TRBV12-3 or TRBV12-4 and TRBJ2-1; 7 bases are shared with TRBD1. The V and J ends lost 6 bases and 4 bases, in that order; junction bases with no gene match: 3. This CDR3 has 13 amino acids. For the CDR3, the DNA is TGTGCCAGCAGGGGACAGCCATACAATGAGCAGTTCTTC. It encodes CASRGQPYNEQFF.

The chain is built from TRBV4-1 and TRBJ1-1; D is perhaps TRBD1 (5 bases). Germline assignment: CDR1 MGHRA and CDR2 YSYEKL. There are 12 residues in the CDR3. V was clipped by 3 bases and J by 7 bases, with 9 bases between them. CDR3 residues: CASSHVRGEAFF. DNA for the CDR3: TGCGCCAGCAGCCATGTTAGGGGTGAAGCTTTCTTT.

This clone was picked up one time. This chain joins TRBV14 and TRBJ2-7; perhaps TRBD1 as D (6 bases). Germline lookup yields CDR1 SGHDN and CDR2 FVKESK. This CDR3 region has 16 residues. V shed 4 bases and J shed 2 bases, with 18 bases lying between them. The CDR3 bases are TGTGCCAGCAGCCCCTCCGGCAAATCAGGGGCCTACGAGCAGTACTTC. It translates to CASSPSGKSGAYEQYF.

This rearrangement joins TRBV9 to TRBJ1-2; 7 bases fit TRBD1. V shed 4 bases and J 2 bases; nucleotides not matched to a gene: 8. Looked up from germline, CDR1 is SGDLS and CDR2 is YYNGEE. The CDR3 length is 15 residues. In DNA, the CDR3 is TGTGCCAGCAGCTCCGGGACAGCCGGGAACTATGGCTACACCTTC. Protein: CASSSGTAGNYGYTF.

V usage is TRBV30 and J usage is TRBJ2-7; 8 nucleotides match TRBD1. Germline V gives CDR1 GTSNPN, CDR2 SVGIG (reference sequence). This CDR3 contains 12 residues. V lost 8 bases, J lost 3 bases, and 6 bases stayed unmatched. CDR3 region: CAGRDRSYEQYF. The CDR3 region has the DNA TGTGCCGGGCGGGACAGGAGCTACGAGCAGTACTTC.

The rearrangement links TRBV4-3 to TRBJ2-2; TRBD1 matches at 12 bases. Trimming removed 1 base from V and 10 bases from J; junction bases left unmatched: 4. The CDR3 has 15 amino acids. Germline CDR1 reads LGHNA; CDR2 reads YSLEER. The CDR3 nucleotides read TGCGCCAGCAGCCAAGGGGACAGGGGGCTCGAGGAGCTGTTTTTT. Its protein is CASSQGDRGLEELFF.

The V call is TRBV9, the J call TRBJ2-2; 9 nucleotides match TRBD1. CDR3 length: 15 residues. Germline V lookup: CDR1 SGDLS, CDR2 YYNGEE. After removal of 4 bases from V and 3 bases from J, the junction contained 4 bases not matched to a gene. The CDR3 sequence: CASSKTGGDTGELFF. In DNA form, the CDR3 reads TGTGCCAGCAGCAAGACAGGGGGGGACACCGGGGAGCTGTTTTTT. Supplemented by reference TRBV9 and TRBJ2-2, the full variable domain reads DSGVTQTPKHLITATGQRVTLRCSPRSGDLSVYWYQQSLDQGLQFLIQYYNGEERAKGNILERFSAQQFPDLHSELNLSSLELGDSALYFCASSKTGGDTGELFFGEGSRLTVL.

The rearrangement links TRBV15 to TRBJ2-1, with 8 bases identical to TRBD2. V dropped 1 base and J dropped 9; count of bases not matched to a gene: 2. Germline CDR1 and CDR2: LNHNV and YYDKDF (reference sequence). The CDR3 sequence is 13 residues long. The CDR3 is CATSRGTSSEQFF. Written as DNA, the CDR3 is TGTGCCACCAGCAGAGGGACTAGCTCTGAGCAGTTCTTC.

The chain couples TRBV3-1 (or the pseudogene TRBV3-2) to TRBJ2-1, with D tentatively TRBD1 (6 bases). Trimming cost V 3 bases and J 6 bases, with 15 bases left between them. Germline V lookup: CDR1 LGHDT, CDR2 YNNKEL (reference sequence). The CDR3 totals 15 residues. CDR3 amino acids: CASSQDRAARNEQFF. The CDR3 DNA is TGTGCCAGCAGCCAGGACAGAGCCGCCCGCAATGAGCAGTTCTTC.

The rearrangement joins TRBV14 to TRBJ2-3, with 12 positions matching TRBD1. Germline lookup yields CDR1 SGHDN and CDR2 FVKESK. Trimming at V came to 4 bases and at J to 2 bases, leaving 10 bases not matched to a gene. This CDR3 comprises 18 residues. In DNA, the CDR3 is TGTGCCAGCAGCCTATATCCCGGGACAGGGGGCCACACAGATACGCAGTATTTT. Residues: CASSLYPGTGGHTDTQYF.